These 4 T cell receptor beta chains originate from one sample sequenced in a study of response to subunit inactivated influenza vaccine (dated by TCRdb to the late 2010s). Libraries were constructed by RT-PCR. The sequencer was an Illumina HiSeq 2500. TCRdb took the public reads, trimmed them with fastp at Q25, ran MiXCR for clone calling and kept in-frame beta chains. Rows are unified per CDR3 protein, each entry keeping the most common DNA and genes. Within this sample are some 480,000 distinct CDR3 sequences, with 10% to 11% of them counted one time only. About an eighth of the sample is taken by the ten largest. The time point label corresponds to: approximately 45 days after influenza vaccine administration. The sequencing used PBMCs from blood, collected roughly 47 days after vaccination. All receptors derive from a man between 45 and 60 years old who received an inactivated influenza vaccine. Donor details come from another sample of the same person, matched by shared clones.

This CDR3 reads CSATLTNGGLEQYF. In nucleotides, the CDR3 is TGCAGTGCTACCCTGACTAACGGGGGCCTGGAGCAGTACTTC. The chain employs TRBV20-1 and TRBJ2-7; either TRBD1 or TRBD2 may fit D (6 bases each). V was shortened by 4 bases and J by 7 bases, with 20 bases between the two germline ends. Per germline, CDR1 DFQATT and CDR2 SNEGSKA (reference sequence). CDR3 length equals 14 residues.

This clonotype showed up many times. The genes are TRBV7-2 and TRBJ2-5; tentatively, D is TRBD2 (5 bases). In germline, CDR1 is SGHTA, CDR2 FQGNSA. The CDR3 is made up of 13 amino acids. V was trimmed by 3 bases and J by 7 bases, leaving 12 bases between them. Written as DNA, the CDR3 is TGTGCCAGCAGCTTGGACGTTGGAGGGACCCAGTACTTC. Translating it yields CASSLDVGGTQYF.

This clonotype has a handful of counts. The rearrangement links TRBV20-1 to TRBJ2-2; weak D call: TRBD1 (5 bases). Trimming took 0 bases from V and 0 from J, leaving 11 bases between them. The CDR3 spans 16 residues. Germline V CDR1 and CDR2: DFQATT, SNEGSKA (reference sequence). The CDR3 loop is CSARDPRQTNTGELFF. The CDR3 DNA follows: TGCAGTGCTAGAGACCCAAGACAGACGAACACCGGGGAGCTGTTTTTT.

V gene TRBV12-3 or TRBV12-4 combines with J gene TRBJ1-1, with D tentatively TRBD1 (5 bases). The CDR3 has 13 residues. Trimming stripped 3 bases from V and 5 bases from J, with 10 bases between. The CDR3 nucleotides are TGTGCCAGCAGTTTGGGGACTTGGACTGAAGCTTTCTTT. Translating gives CASSLGTWTEAFF.